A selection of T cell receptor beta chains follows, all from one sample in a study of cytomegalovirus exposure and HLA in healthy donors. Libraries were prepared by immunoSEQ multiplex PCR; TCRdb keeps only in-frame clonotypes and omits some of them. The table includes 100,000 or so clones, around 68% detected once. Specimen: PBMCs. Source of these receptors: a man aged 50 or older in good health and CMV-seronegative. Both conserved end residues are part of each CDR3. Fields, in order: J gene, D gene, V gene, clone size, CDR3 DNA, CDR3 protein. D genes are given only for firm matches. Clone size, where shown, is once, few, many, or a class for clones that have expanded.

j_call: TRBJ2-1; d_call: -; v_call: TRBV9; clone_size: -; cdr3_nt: TGTGCCAGCAGCGCCTCAAGAGTTAATGAGCAGTTCTTC; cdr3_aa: CASSASRVNEQFF
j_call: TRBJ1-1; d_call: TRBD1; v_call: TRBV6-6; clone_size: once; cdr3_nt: TGTGCCAGCAGTTACCCGGGACAGGGGAGCACTGAAGCTTTCTTT; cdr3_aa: CASSYPGQGSTEAFF
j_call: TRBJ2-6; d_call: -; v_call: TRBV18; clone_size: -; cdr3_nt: TGTGCCAGCTCATCATACCAGGGCCCTGGGGCCAACGTCCTGACTTTC; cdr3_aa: CASSSYQGPGANVLTF
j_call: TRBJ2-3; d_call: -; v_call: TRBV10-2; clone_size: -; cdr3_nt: TGCGCCACCCTAGGGGCTCACCCGTATTTT; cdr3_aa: CATLGAHPYF
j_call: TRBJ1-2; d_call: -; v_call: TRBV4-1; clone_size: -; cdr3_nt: TGCGCCAGCAGCCCCGCCGGGGGTGACTATGGCTACACCTTC; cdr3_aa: CASSPAGGDYGYTF
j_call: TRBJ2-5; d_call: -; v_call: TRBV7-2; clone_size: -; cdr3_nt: TGTGCCAGCAGCACGAGCGGCACTGCCCGGGCCCAGTACTTC; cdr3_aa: CASSTSGTARAQYF
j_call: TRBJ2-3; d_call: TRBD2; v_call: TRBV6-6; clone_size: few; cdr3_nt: TGTGCCAGCAGTTATGCGGCGGGAGACACAGATACGCAGTATTTT; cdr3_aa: CASSYAAGDTDTQYF
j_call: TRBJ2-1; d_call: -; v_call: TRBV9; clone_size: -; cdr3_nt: TGTGCCAGCAGCGTCGGAGGGTCTGGCAATGAGCAGTTCTTC; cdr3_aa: CASSVGGSGNEQFF
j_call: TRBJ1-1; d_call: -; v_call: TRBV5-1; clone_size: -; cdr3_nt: TGCGCCAGTAGCTTGGTCTCTCTCACTGAAGCTTTCTTT; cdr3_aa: CASSLVSLTEAFF
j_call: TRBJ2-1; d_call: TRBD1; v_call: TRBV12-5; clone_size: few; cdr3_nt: TGTGCTAGTACCGGGACAGGGGGAGTTAGAGCCCAGTCCAATGAGCAGTTCTTC; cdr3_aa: CASTGTGGVRAQSNEQFF
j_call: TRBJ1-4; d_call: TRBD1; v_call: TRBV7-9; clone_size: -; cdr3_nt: TGTTCCAGCAGCCCAAGACAGGGGCCTAATGAAAAACTGTTTTTT; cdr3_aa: CSSSPRQGPNEKLFF
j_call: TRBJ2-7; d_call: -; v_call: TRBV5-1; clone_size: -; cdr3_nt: TGCGCCAGCAGCGTGGATCCGGGAGTTGGCGAGCAGTACTTC; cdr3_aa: CASSVDPGVGEQYF
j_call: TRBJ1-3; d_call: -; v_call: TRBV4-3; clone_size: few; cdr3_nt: TGCGCCAGCAGCCAAGATGCTTCAGCTGGAAACACCATATATTTT; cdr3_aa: CASSQDASAGNTIYF
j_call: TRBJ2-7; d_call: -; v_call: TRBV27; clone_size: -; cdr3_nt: TGTGCCAGCAGTTTCCGGGACGGGAGATACGAGCAGTACTTC; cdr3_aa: CASSFRDGRYEQYF
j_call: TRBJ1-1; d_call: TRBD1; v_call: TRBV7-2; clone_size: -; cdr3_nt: TGTGCCAGCAGCTCTAAACCGGGACAGGGATTGGCTTTCTTT; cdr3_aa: CASSSKPGQGLAFF
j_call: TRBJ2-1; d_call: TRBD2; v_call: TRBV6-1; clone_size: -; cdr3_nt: TGTGCCAGCATCCTAGCGGGAGAGTCGTGGAATGAGCAGTTCTTC; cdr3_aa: CASILAGESWNEQFF
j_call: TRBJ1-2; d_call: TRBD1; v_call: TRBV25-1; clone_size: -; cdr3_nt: TGTGCCAGCAGTGGATATAGACAGGGGGCGCCGATGGATGGCTACACCTTC; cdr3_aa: CASSGYRQGAPMDGYTF
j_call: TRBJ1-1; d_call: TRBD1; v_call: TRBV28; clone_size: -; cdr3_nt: TGTGCCAGCAGAGAGACAGGGTGGAGCTCTGAAGCTTTCTTT; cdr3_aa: CASRETGWSSEAFF
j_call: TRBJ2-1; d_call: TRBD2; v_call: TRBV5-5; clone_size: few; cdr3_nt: TGTGCCAGCAGCCCCGGGACTAGCGACTACAATGAGCAGTTCTTC; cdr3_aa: CASSPGTSDYNEQFF
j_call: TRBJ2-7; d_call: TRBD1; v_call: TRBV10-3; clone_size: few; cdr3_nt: TGTGCCATCAGTGAGGGACAGGTTATAAGTGAGCAGTACTTC; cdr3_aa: CAISEGQVISEQYF
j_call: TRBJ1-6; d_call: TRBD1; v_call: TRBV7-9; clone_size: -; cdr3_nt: TGTGCCAGCAGCCTAGGACAGGGGGCAGGATCACCCCTCCACTTT; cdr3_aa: CASSLGQGAGSPLHF
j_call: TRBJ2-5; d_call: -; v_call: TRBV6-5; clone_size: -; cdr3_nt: TGTGCCAGCAGTTCGCCAAGACAGGAACCTCAAGAGACCCAGTACTTC; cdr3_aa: CASSSPRQEPQETQYF
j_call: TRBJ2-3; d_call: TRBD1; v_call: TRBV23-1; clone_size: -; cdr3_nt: TGCGCCAGCAGAACTCTCGGGACAGGGGGGCCAGATACGCAGTATTTT; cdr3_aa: CASRTLGTGGPDTQYF
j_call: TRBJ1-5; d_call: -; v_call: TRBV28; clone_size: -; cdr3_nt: TGTGCCAGCAGTTTAAGTCAGGGGCAGAATCAGCCCCAGCATTTT; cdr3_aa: CASSLSQGQNQPQHF
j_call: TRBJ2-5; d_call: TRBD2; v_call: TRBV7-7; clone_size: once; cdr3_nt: TGTGCTAGCAGCTCGGGACTAGCAAGGGAGACCCAGTACTTC; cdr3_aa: CASSSGLARETQYF
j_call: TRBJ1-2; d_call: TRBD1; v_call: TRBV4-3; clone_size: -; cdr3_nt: TGCGCCAGCAGCCTGACAGGGGGTCATTTAGATGGCTACACCTTC; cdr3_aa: CASSLTGGHLDGYTF